This T cell receptor (beta chain) was identified in a study of beta chain features in type 1 diabetes. Germline values: CDR1 SQVTM, CDR2 ANQGSEA. CDR3 length: 11 residues. Trimming removed 3 bases at V and 1 base at J, with 3 bases between. Regarding the study as a whole: More deletions and fewer insertions at VDJ junctions were found in patients with type 1 diabetes.

As every portion of the isolated RNA was reverse transcribed, the sequencing read expressed TCRB transcripts. Naive, central memory and regulatory T cell samples yielded about 4 million reads on average. Clones were read by immunoSEQ multiplex PCR, and TCRdb kept only the in-frame ones, dropping some. The sample holds about 410,000 clones; about 15% are singletons and the top ten take less than 0.04%. This clone has more than one count but fewer than ten. Its target is unknown. Different DNA sequences within this sample yield the same CDR3. A sort by CD45RO/CCR7/CD25/CD127/CD95/CD27 yielded CD4+ naive, central memory, regulatory and stem cell-like memory cells.

The specimen was naive CD4+ T cells from blood. The receptor was derived from a man younger than 40 in good health. The chain is built from TRBV29-1 and TRBJ1-1; unclear D gene. The CDR3 reads CSVEGNTEAFF. The CDR3 DNA sequence: TGCAGCGTTGAGGGGAACACTGAAGCTTTCTTT.